These 15 T cell receptor beta chains came from one sample sequenced in a study of CD8 T cell repertoires and HIV-1 epitope variants. Profiled with immunoSEQ multiplex PCR; TCRdb holds only in-frame clones, not every one. The top ten hold approximately 43% of the sample, which has around 4,000 clones, 62% seen once. What these receptors recognize is not known. The sequencing input was cultured CD8+ T cells derived from PBMCs. These TCRs come from a male donor with HIV.

V is TRBV25-1 and J is TRBJ2-3; no clear D gene. CDR1 and CDR2 (germline): MGHDK, SYGVNS. V was trimmed by 10 bases and J by 7 bases, leaving 9 bases between them. The CDR3 has 10 residues. CDR3 amino acids: CATEFNTQYF. CDR3 DNA sequence: TGTGCCACCGAATTCAATACGCAGTATTTT.

The V and J genes are TRBV7-8 and TRBJ2-7, with D possibly TRBD1 on 6 matching bases. The CDR3 covers 14 residues. V lost 1 base, J lost 0 bases, and 7 bases lay in between. The germline V gene has CDR1 SGHVS and CDR2 FQNEAQ. The CDR3 DNA sequence: TGTGCCAGCAGCTTAGGGACAGCCTCCTACGAGCAGTACTTC. As protein: CASSLGTASYEQYF.

CDR3 sequence (DNA): TGTGCCAGCAGTTTTACCAGGGGAAGGACAGATACGCAGTATTTT. It is translated as CASSFTRGRTDTQYF. This chain connects TRBV27 to TRBJ2-3, with D tentatively TRBD1 (6 bases). Looked up from germline, CDR1 is MNHEY and CDR2 is SMNVEV (reference sequence). Trimming shortened V by 3 bases and J by 3 bases, and 13 bases separated the two germline ends. The CDR3 spans 15 residues.

This clone has just a few counts. Here the CDR3 reads CASSVTRDRIEKLFF. DNA for the CDR3: TGTGCCAGTAGTGTTACCCGGGACAGAATTGAAAAACTGTTTTTT. V usage is TRBV19 and J usage is TRBJ1-4, with 7 bases lining up with TRBD1. Germline CDR1 reads LNHDA; CDR2 reads SQIVND (reference sequence). V shed 5 bases and J 7 bases; nucleotides not matched to a gene: 10. This CDR3 comprises 15 residues.

The sample holds one count of this clone. The chain combines TRBV7-2 with TRBJ2-3; 9 nucleotides line up with TRBD2. The CDR3 totals 18 residues. The J segment lost 0 bases and the V segment lost 4 bases, leaving 11 bases of the junction unmatched. CDR1 and CDR2 from the germline V gene are SGHTA and FQGNSA. CDR3 in amino acids: CASSSHSSGVTSTDTQYF. CDR3 DNA sequence: TGTGCCAGCAGCTCCCACTCTAGCGGGGTTACTAGCACAGATACGCAGTATTTT.

The rearrangement uses TRBV27 and TRBJ2-7, with no clear D. Trimming removed 2 bases at V and 2 bases at J, with 7 bases between. Germline CDR1 reads MNHEY; CDR2 reads SMNVEV (reference sequence). The CDR3 has 13 residues. CDR3 amino acids: CASSLTEAYEQYF. DNA for the CDR3: TGTGCCAGCAGTTTAACAGAAGCCTACGAGCAGTACTTC.

The sample holds a few counts of this clone. The CDR3 here is CASSLTRDSSYEQYF. The CDR3 DNA sequence: TGTGCCAGCAGCTTAACCCGGGACTCCTCCTACGAGCAGTACTTC. The chain links TRBV7-2 to TRBJ2-7; the D gene is possibly TRBD2 (6 bases). The germline V and J ends were trimmed by 2 bases and 0 bases, with 11 bases remaining between them. CDR1 and CDR2 from the germline V gene are SGHTA and FQGNSA. The CDR3 spans 15 residues.

This clone was observed a handful of times. The V gene is TRBV19, the J gene TRBJ1-2; no reliable D call. The V gene's germline CDR1 is LNHDA and CDR2 SQIVND (reference sequence). This CDR3 is 13 amino acids long. Trimming stripped 6 bases from V and 6 bases from J, with 14 bases between. CDR3 sequence: CASSPRRKDGYTF. In DNA, the CDR3 is TGTGCCAGTAGCCCCCGCCGCAAGGATGGCTACACCTTC.

The V call is TRBV5-6, the J call TRBJ2-5; D possibly matches TRBD1 or TRBD2 (7 bases each). Germline assignment: CDR1 SGHDT and CDR2 YYEEEE. There are 15 residues in the CDR3. Trimming shortened V by 4 bases and J by 5 bases, and 18 bases separated the two germline ends. CDR3 nucleotide sequence: TGTGCCAGCAGCCCGGGGAGGGGGCTGGGGGAGACCCAGTACTTC. It codes for CASSPGRGLGETQYF.

This clone occurred a few times. The chain carries TRBV4-3 and TRBJ1-1; 7 nucleotides match TRBD1. CDR1 is LGHNA, CDR2 YSLEER, per germline. This CDR3 has 14 amino acids. The V segment lost 0 bases and the J segment 7 bases; nucleotides outside the gene matches: 5. The CDR3 DNA reads TGCGCCAGCAGCCAAGACAGGGGGACAAATGAAGCTTTCTTT. It encodes CASSQDRGTNEAFF.

This chain connects TRBV10-2 to TRBJ2-3, with 8 bases that match TRBD2. V lost 2 bases, J lost 0 bases, and 1 base stayed unmatched. This CDR3 has 15 residues. CDR1 is WSHSY and CDR2 is SAAADI in the germline V gene. The CDR3 bases are TGCGCCAGCAGTGAGCCTAGCGGGAGCACAGATACGCAGTATTTT. It is translated as CASSEPSGSTDTQYF.

This clone was counted a single time. The chain is built from TRBV5-1 and TRBJ2-3; D is perhaps TRBD1 or TRBD2 (5 bases each). Germline V gene sequence: CDR1 SGHRS, CDR2 YFSETQ. The ends were cut back, 4 bases at V and 3 bases at J, with 18 bases in the middle. The CDR3 loop spans 16 amino acids. The CDR3 loop is CASSPGGSRSTDTQYF. The CDR3 DNA reads as TGCGCCAGCAGCCCTGGGGGATCCCGGAGTACAGATACGCAGTATTTT.

The gene calls are TRBV5-1 and TRBJ2-1; TRBD1 aligns across 7 bases. Germline CDR1 and CDR2: SGHRS and YFSETQ. The CDR3 is made up of 16 amino acids. V dropped 5 bases and J dropped 4; count of bases not matched to a gene: 12. This chain's CDR3 is CASRQEPGQTYNEQFF. The CDR3 DNA reads TGCGCCAGCAGACAAGAGCCGGGACAGACTTACAATGAGCAGTTCTTC.

This chain joins TRBV7-9 and TRBJ1-2; 8 bases map to TRBD1. This CDR3 region has 16 residues. Per germline, CDR1 SEHNR and CDR2 FQNEAQ (reference sequence). V trimming: 1 base; J trimming: 0 bases; junction bases outside the gene matches: 4. In DNA, the CDR3 is TGTGCCAGCAGCTTAGAACCACAGGGGGCTAACTATGGCTACACCTTC. Translation gives CASSLEPQGANYGYTF.

The genes are TRBV28 and TRBJ1-5, with 9 positions matching TRBD1. The J segment lost 4 bases and the V segment lost 5 bases, leaving 3 bases of the junction unmatched. The CDR3 has 14 residues. Germline assignment: CDR1 MDHEN and CDR2 SYDVKM. CDR3 residues: CASSEGTGNQPQHF. For the CDR3, the DNA is TGTGCCAGCAGTGAGGGGACAGGGAATCAGCCCCAGCATTTT.